This entry describes one T cell receptor (beta chain). How the authors handled the data: Amplified reference gene primers provided the basis for estimating nucleated cell counts. Assay used: immunoSEQ multiplex PCR; TCRdb lists only in-frame clones, some missing. That table is the source of V, J and clone size, and D and trimming were worked out from the DNA. The data hold fewer than 150,000 clones, with about 81% observed a single time. The sample belongs to a study of blood T cell repertoires in COVID-19. Study context: The study drew acute and convalescent COVID-19 samples from the United States, Italy and Spain. The cDNA or gDNA used as material had been derived from T cells, B-cell-depleted T cells, or PBMCs.

The sequenced sample consisted of peripheral blood. The source is a woman aged 80 or over with acute or convalescent COVID-19.

CDR3 DNA: TGTGCCAGTACCTCCTCCGGCAGGCTCTCTGGGGCCAACGTCCTGACTTTC. As protein: CASTSSGRLSGANVLTF. The V and J genes are TRBV19 and TRBJ2-6, with D hard to call. The CDR3 is 17 residues long. Germline CDR1 reads LNHDA; CDR2 reads SQIVND (reference sequence). V lost 7 bases, J lost 0 bases, and 16 bases lay in between.